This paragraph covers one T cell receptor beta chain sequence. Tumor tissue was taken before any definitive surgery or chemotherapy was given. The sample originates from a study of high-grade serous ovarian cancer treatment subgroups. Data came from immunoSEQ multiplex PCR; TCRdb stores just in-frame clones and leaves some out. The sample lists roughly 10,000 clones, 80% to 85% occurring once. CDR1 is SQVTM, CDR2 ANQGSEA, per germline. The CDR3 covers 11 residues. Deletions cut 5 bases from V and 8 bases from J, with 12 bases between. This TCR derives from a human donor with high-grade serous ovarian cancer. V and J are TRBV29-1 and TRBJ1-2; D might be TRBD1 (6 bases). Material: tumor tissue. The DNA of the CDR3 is TGCAGCGTTCGGGGGGCGGGAGGCTACACCTTC. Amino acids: CSVRGAGGYTF.